A selection of T cell receptor beta chains follows, all from one sample in a study of T cell responses to AZD1222 COVID-19 vaccine. The data were produced by immunoSEQ multiplex PCR, yet TCRdb's version contains in-frame clones alone and is incomplete. The data show tens of thousands of clones, with 80% to 95% seen just once and about 5.7% held by the top ten. The sample consisted of peripheral blood, taken 28 days after the second dose of the MenACWY control vaccine. These receptors were obtained from an adult who received the MenACWY meningococcal vaccine as a control. The CDR3 runs from the conserved cysteine through the conserved F or W. The order of the fields is V gene, J gene, clone size, D gene, CDR3 DNA, CDR3 protein. The D gene is left open where the match is weak. Size is stated for part of the rows, as once, few or many counts, or as a class when the clone is expanded.

V: TRBV3-1/TRBV3-2; J: TRBJ1-3; size: .; D: .; DNA: TGTGCCAGCAGCCAGACAGGAAACACCATATATTTT; CDR3: CASSQTGNTIYF
V: TRBV10-3; J: TRBJ2-3; size: .; D: TRBD2; DNA: TGTGCCATCAGGCCTAGCGGGGGCCACGGTACGCAGTATTTT; CDR3: CAIRPSGGHGTQYF
V: TRBV5-4; J: TRBJ2-5; size: .; D: .; DNA: TGTGCCAGCCGTGAGGTCGGGATTGGGGAGACCCAGTACTTC; CDR3: CASREVGIGETQYF
V: TRBV27; J: TRBJ1-1; size: .; D: .; DNA: TGTGCCAGCAGTCCAATAGGGTACATGAACACTGAAGCTTTCTTT; CDR3: CASSPIGYMNTEAFF
V: TRBV28; J: TRBJ1-5; size: .; D: .; DNA: TGTGCCAGCAGTTTATCGCAGGGACAGCCCCAGCATTTT; CDR3: CASSLSQGQPQHF
V: TRBV3-1/TRBV3-2; J: TRBJ2-1; size: .; D: .; DNA: TGTGCCAGCAATCGCGGTGATCGGGGCCCCTACAATGAGCAGTTCTTC; CDR3: CASNRGDRGPYNEQFF
V: TRBV28; J: TRBJ2-5; size: .; D: .; DNA: TGTGCCAGCAGGAGACAAGAGACCCAGTACTTC; CDR3: CASRRQETQYF
V: TRBV7-2; J: TRBJ2-6; size: .; D: .; DNA: TGTGCCAGCAGCCCACCCTCGTGGGGGGAAACTTCTGGGGCCAACGTCCTGACTTTC; CDR3: CASSPPSWGETSGANVLTF
V: TRBV15; J: TRBJ1-6; size: .; D: TRBD1; DNA: TGTGCCACCAGCAGAGATCGAAACAGGGGTGATACACCCCTCCACTTT; CDR3: CATSRDRNRGDTPLHF
V: TRBV24-1; J: TRBJ2-3; size: once; D: TRBD1; DNA: TGTGCCACCGCGGCCGGGACAGGTCCCACAGATACGCAGTATTTT; CDR3: CATAAGTGPTDTQYF
V: TRBV4-2; J: TRBJ2-1; size: .; D: TRBD1; DNA: TGTGCCAGCAGCCAAGTGGCGACAGGGGGGTACAATGAGCAGTTCTTC; CDR3: CASSQVATGGYNEQFF
V: TRBV2; J: TRBJ1-4; size: .; D: .; DNA: TGTGCCAGCAGCGAGGGGAGGGGTGAAAAACTGTTTTTT; CDR3: CASSEGRGEKLFF
V: TRBV29-1; J: TRBJ1-4; size: .; D: TRBD1; DNA: TGCAGCGTTGAAGTGGGGACAGGGGGTGAAAAACTGTTTTTT; CDR3: CSVEVGTGGEKLFF
V: TRBV19; J: TRBJ2-3; size: once; D: .; DNA: TGTGCCAGTAGACAGGGGCCGGGGGTGGATACGCAGTATTTT; CDR3: CASRQGPGVDTQYF
V: TRBV11-2; J: TRBJ2-1; size: .; D: .; DNA: TGTGCCAGCAGCTTTTACAATGAGCAGTTCTTC; CDR3: CASSFYNEQFF
V: TRBV10-2; J: TRBJ1-2; size: .; D: .; DNA: TGCGCCAGCAGTGAGCGTCCCCTTAACTATGGCTACACCTTC; CDR3: CASSERPLNYGYTF
V: TRBV9; J: TRBJ2-2; size: .; D: .; DNA: TGTGCCAGCAGCGGGGGGACATTCAATCTGTTTTTT; CDR3: CASSGGTFNLFF
V: TRBV7-9; J: TRBJ2-7; size: .; D: .; DNA: TGTGCCAGCGGAGGGATAGGGAGTTCAAACGAGCAGTACTTC; CDR3: CASGGIGSSNEQYF
V: TRBV7-3; J: TRBJ2-1; size: once; D: .; DNA: TGTGCCAGCAGCTTAACAGCGGACCCCGAGAATGAGCAGTTCTTC; CDR3: CASSLTADPENEQFF
V: TRBV10-1; J: TRBJ2-3; size: .; D: TRBD2; DNA: TGCGCCAGCAGTGAAGTCCCAGCGGGGGGTCTTGGGGACACAGATACGCAGTATTTT; CDR3: CASSEVPAGGLGDTDTQYF
V: TRBV20-1; J: TRBJ2-3; size: .; D: TRBD2; DNA: TGCAGTGCTAGTCCCAGGACTAGCGGGAGTTTACGCACAGATACGCAGTATTTT; CDR3: CSASPRTSGSLRTDTQYF
V: TRBV18; J: TRBJ2-3; size: .; D: .; DNA: TGTGCCAGCTCACCACCGGGGGTAGCGAGGAAAGATACGCAGTATTTT; CDR3: CASSPPGVARKDTQYF
V: TRBV2; J: TRBJ1-1; size: once; D: .; DNA: TGTGCCAGCAGTTTTACATGGATCACTGAAGCTTTCTTT; CDR3: CASSFTWITEAFF
V: TRBV19; J: TRBJ2-7; size: .; D: TRBD2; DNA: TGTGCCAGTAGTGTTGCGGGGGAAGGTGTCTACGAGCAGTACTTC; CDR3: CASSVAGEGVYEQYF
V: TRBV25-1; J: TRBJ2-5; size: .; D: .; DNA: TGTGCCAGCAGTGAGCGAACCAGACGTGGGGGAGAGACCCAGTACTTC; CDR3: CASSERTRRGGETQYF
V: TRBV14; J: TRBJ2-1; size: .; D: .; DNA: TGTGCCAGCAGCCCCTTGAGTAGGGCCACTTGGAATGAGCAGTTCTTC; CDR3: CASSPLSRATWNEQFF
V: TRBV2; J: TRBJ2-2; size: .; D: .; DNA: TGTGCCAGCATCCAGGATTACACCGGGGAGCTGTTTTTT; CDR3: CASIQDYTGELFF
V: TRBV19; J: TRBJ1-1; size: .; D: .; DNA: TGTGCCAGTAAGGAAGGCCCCCGGGCCACTGAAGCTTTCTTT; CDR3: CASKEGPRATEAFF
V: TRBV11-1; J: TRBJ2-7; size: .; D: .; DNA: TGTGCCAGCAGCTTAGCAGAACGGGGGCCCTCCTACGAGCAGTACTTC; CDR3: CASSLAERGPSYEQYF
V: TRBV6-5; J: TRBJ1-1; size: .; D: .; DNA: TGTGCCACCTCGACCGGGAGGGGTGCTTTCTTT; CDR3: CATSTGRGAFF
V: TRBV2; J: TRBJ1-2; size: .; D: .; DNA: TGTGCCAGCAGTGACAGCTTCCTTGGCTATGGCTACACCTTC; CDR3: CASSDSFLGYGYTF
V: TRBV7-9; J: TRBJ2-6; size: .; D: .; DNA: TGTGCCAGCAGCCCGAGGTCCTCTGGGGCCAACGTCCTGACTTTC; CDR3: CASSPRSSGANVLTF
V: TRBV28; J: TRBJ1-3; size: .; D: .; DNA: TGTGCCAGCAGTTTCCCGACGGGGGGCTCTGGAAACACCATATATTTT; CDR3: CASSFPTGGSGNTIYF
V: TRBV2; J: TRBJ1-5; size: .; D: .; DNA: TGTGCCAGCAGTGACGAACGTTATCAGCCCCAGCATTTT; CDR3: CASSDERYQPQHF
V: TRBV9; J: TRBJ2-2; size: once; D: .; DNA: TGTGCCAGCAGCTTTACAGGGAACACCGGGGAGCTGTTTTTT; CDR3: CASSFTGNTGELFF
V: TRBV2; J: TRBJ2-7; size: .; D: TRBD2; DNA: TGTGCCAGCAGTGAATTTAGCGGGAGCTCCTACGAGCAGTACTTC; CDR3: CASSEFSGSSYEQYF
V: TRBV7-8; J: TRBJ2-3; size: .; D: TRBD2; DNA: TGTGCCAGCAGCCCCGAAACTAGCGGGACATCAGATACGCAGTATTTT; CDR3: CASSPETSGTSDTQYF
V: TRBV15; J: TRBJ1-1; size: .; D: .; DNA: TGTGCCACCACATCTAGACAGACTGACACTGAAGCTTTCTTT; CDR3: CATTSRQTDTEAFF
V: TRBV28; J: TRBJ2-7; size: .; D: .; DNA: TGTGCCAGCAGTCAGGGACAGCCTACGGGGGGGGAGCAGTACTTC; CDR3: CASSQGQPTGGEQYF
V: TRBV5-6; J: TRBJ1-4; size: .; D: TRBD1; DNA: TGTGCCAGCAGCTTGGGCGAGGGGGCGGGTGAAAAACTGTTTTTT; CDR3: CASSLGEGAGEKLFF
V: TRBV6-1; J: TRBJ1-6; size: .; D: TRBD1; DNA: TGTGCCAGCAGTGAGGGACAGGGGGCTTCACCCCTCCACTTT; CDR3: CASSEGQGASPLHF